The clone carrying this T cell receptor (beta chain) was counted a few times. Antigen unknown. This entry is derived from a study of cytomegalovirus exposure and HLA in healthy donors. Study-wide points: The authors listed 164 TCR beta chains as cytomegalovirus-associated.

PCR used 60 Vbeta primers and 13 Jbeta primers. Profiled with immunoSEQ multiplex PCR; TCRdb holds only in-frame clones, not every one. Here the sample spans more than 150,000 clones, 82% being singletons. This TCR was recovered from a man aged 40-55 years in good health and CMV-seronegative. Specimen: PBMCs.

CDR3 bases: TGTGCCAGCAGCTTAGAAGGGGCGGAAAGTTCCTACGAGCAGTACTTC. Protein sequence: CASSLEGAESSYEQYF. The chain has TRBV7-2 and TRBJ2-7; possible D gene TRBD1, 5 bases. Germline V lookup: CDR1 SGHTA, CDR2 FQGNSA. The germline V and J ends were trimmed by 1 base and 1 base, with 14 bases remaining between them. This CDR3 comprises 16 residues. The full variable domain, with the rest looked up from reference TRBV7-2 and TRBJ2-7, is GAGVSQSPSNKVTEKGKDVELRCDPISGHTALYWYRQSLGQGLEFLIYFQGNSAPDKSGLPSDRFSAERTGGSVSTLTIQRTQQEDSAVYLCASSLEGAESSYEQYFGPGTRLTVT.